These 13 T cell receptor beta chains were sequenced from one sample in a study of blood T cells in healthy people across ages. Then a second PCR, running about 6 to 12 cycles, was carried out with a sample-barcoded 5' primer and a J-beta primer mix. TCRdb fed the 5' RACE reads into MiXCR, producing one record per CDR3 protein. Found here are 350,000 to 450,000 distinct CDR3 sequences, 52% of them singletons; the top ten hold approximately 51%. Sequencing was carried out using blood. These receptors all stem from a man in his sixties in good health.

The chain recombines TRBV12-3 or TRBV12-4 with TRBJ1-6; D is perhaps TRBD1 (6 bases). The CDR3 consists of 14 residues. The germline V and J ends were trimmed by 6 bases and 10 bases, with 16 bases remaining between them. The CDR3 loop is CASSLTGRQSPLHF. CDR3 sequence (DNA): TGTGCCAGCAGCCTAACAGGGAGACAATCACCCCTCCACTTT.

In its sample, this clonotype was seen a few times. The chain couples TRBV7-2 to TRBJ2-1; 7 bases map to TRBD2. The CDR3 has 16 amino acids. V lost 0 bases, J lost 4 bases, and 6 bases stayed unmatched. CDR1 and CDR2 from the germline V gene are SGHTA and FQGNSA. CDR3 nucleotides: TGTGCCAGCAGCTTAGCCGGGACTACCACTTACAATGAGCAGTTCTTC. The encoded protein is CASSLAGTTTYNEQFF.

This clonotype has more than one count but fewer than ten. The chain couples TRBV29-1 to TRBJ2-3, with 7 nucleotides matching TRBD2. The J segment lost 1 base and the V segment lost 7 bases, leaving 5 bases of the junction unmatched. The germline V gene has CDR1 SQVTM and CDR2 ANQGSEA. The CDR3 is 13 amino acids. CDR3 DNA sequence: TGCAGCGCTGGGGGGGGTGGCACAGATACGCAGTATTTT. This gives the protein CSAGGGGTDTQYF.

This rearrangement joins TRBV3-1 to TRBJ2-5; 14 positions match TRBD2. Germline V gene data show CDR1 as LGHDT and CDR2 as YNNKEL (reference sequence). Unmatched junction bases numbered 10, after V lost 1 base and J lost 6 bases. This CDR3 comprises 18 residues. The CDR3 reads CASSQGGLAGGRGKTQYF. The CDR3, as DNA: TGTGCCAGCAGCCAAGGCGGACTAGCGGGGGGTCGGGGAAAGACCCAGTACTTC.

This clonotype was picked up many times. This CDR3 is CASSRGDSHQPQHF. The CDR3 nucleotides are TGTGCCAGCAGCCGTGGGGACAGCCATCAGCCCCAGCATTTT. V usage is TRBV28 and J usage is TRBJ1-5; 7 bases line up with TRBD1. The CDR3 is made up of 14 amino acids. The J segment lost 5 bases and the V segment lost 6 bases, leaving 7 bases of the junction unmatched. Germline V gene lookup returns CDR1 MDHEN and CDR2 SYDVKM.

Note on this clonotype: This may arise from a read error, as a much more abundant clone is one base away. The V gene is TRBV10-3, the J gene TRBJ2-1, with D uncertain. The CDR3 spans 14 residues. Germline CDR1 is ENHRY and CDR2 is SYGVKD. Between the trimmed V and J ends, which lost 2 bases and 6 bases, there was a span of 11 bases. CDR3 coding DNA: TGTGCCATCAGTGAGGTCGCAGCTCCCAATGAGCAGTTCTTC. This translates into CAISEVAAPNEQFF.

The gene calls are TRBV6-1 and TRBJ2-7; TRBD2 aligns across 9 bases. This CDR3 spans 15 amino acids. From germline, CDR1 is MNHNS and CDR2 SASEGT. Trimming removed 8 bases from V and 4 bases from J; junction bases left unmatched: 12. The CDR3 DNA is TGTGCCAGCGCCTCTTTAGCGGGAGCTAGTTACGAGCAGTACTTC. It codes for CASASLAGASYEQYF.

This clonotype turned up a few times. The chain uses TRBV7-9 and TRBJ2-5; a weak D match, TRBD1 (6 bases). The germline V and J ends were trimmed by 5 bases and 1 base, with 17 bases remaining between them. CDR3 length equals 16 residues. Germline CDR1 SEHNR, CDR2 FQNEAQ (reference sequence). DNA for the CDR3: TGTGCCAGCAGCCCCCGGACCAGGGGCATCCAAGAGACCCAGTACTTC. Amino acid sequence: CASSPRTRGIQETQYF.

The chain combines TRBV15 with TRBJ1-5; TRBD1 aligns across 9 bases. Germline V gives CDR1 LNHNV, CDR2 YYDKDF (reference sequence). The length of the CDR3 is 18 residues. Trimming removed 0 bases from V and 1 base from J; junction bases left unmatched: 7. The CDR3 DNA reads TGTGCCACCAGCAGAGATCGCGGGACAGGGATAAGCAATCAGCCCCAGCATTTT. This encodes CATSRDRGTGISNQPQHF.

V and J are TRBV12-3 or TRBV12-4 and TRBJ2-7; tentatively, D is TRBD1 or TRBD2 (7 bases each). The tail of the sequence fits TRBJ2-5 better, so the J call may be wrong. CDR3 length equals 14 residues. The CDR3: CASSFQGGIETQYF. The CDR3 bases are TGTGCCAGCAGTTTTCAGGGGGGGATAGAGACCCAGTACTTC.

The V and J genes are TRBV3-1 and TRBJ2-4, with 7 bases matching TRBD1. V dropped 5 bases and J dropped 11; count of bases not matched to a gene: 6. The CDR3 loop spans 12 amino acids. Germline CDR1 reads LGHDT; CDR2 reads YNNKEL (reference sequence). DNA of the CDR3: TGTGCCAGCAGCGACAGGGTTTACGTTCAGTACTTC. Protein product: CASSDRVYVQYF.

This clonotype was counted a few times. The chain recombines TRBV19 with TRBJ2-1; 10 bases map to TRBD2. Germline V gene sequence: CDR1 LNHDA, CDR2 SQIVND (reference sequence). V shed 4 bases, J shed 5 bases, and the junction held 11 bases outside the gene matches. The CDR3 length is 17 residues. The CDR3 sequence is CASSRSLAGAWDNEQFF. The CDR3, as DNA: TGTGCCAGTAGTAGATCTCTAGCGGGAGCTTGGGACAATGAGCAGTTCTTC.

This clonotype appeared a few times. This sequence joins TRBV25-1 and TRBJ2-5; a possible D gene is TRBD2 (6 bases). The CDR3 consists of 11 residues. Trimming took off 1 base at V and 9 bases at J, with 6 bases between the two ends. The germline CDR1 and CDR2 sequences are MGHDK and SYGVNS. CDR3 loop: CASSESGAQYF. For the CDR3, the DNA is TGTGCCAGCAGTGAATCGGGGGCCCAGTACTTC.